These 9 T cell receptor beta chains were all obtained from the same sample, sequenced in a study of cytomegalovirus exposure and HLA in healthy donors. Primers included in the PCR were 60 Vbeta and 13 Jbeta primers. Clones were sequenced by immunoSEQ multiplex PCR, and TCRdb holds only the in-frame ones, with some missing. The top ten hold about 2.2% of the sample, which has hundreds of thousands of clones, under 80% seen once. The specimen was PBMCs. Source of these receptors: a female donor in good health and CMV-seronegative.

The chain links TRBV19 to TRBJ2-3; TRBD1 is a possible D gene (6 bases). V was trimmed by 9 bases and J by 0 bases, leaving 13 bases between them. This CDR3 spans 14 amino acids. The germline gives CDR1 LNHDA, CDR2 SQIVND (reference sequence). CDR3 nucleotides: TGTGCCAGCAAACAGGGATATAGCACAGATACGCAGTATTTT. Translation: CASKQGYSTDTQYF.

The count of this clone is one. The chain recombines TRBV5-1 with TRBJ2-2; 13 bases map to TRBD2. This CDR3 spans 22 amino acids. CDR1 and CDR2 (germline): SGHRS, YFSETQ. V shed 3 bases and J 3 bases; nucleotides not matched to a gene: 20. Here the CDR3 DNA reads TGCGCCAGCAGCTACTCACCCCCTTATACGACTAGCGGGAGGATACACACCGGGGAGCTGTTTTTT. Protein product: CASSYSPPYTTSGRIHTGELFF.

The chain uses TRBV5-1 and TRBJ2-4, with D maybe TRBD1 (5 bases). Trimming cost V 1 base and J 6 bases, with 5 bases left between them. Germline V gene data show CDR1 as SGHRS and CDR2 as YFSETQ. This CDR3 spans 12 amino acids. This CDR3 reads CASSLQGNIQYF. The CDR3 region has the DNA TGCGCCAGCAGCTTGCAGGGAAACATTCAGTACTTC.

The chain recombines TRBV30 with TRBJ2-1, with 14 bases fitting TRBD2. The trim removed 4 bases at V and 6 bases at J, leaving 8 bases unmatched. Germline CDR1 GTSNPN, CDR2 SVGIG (reference sequence). This CDR3 has 16 residues. The chain's CDR3 is CAWMAGTSGRLNEQFF. In DNA form, the CDR3 reads TGTGCCTGGATGGCCGGGACTAGCGGGAGACTCAATGAGCAGTTCTTC.

V and J are TRBV10-3 and TRBJ1-1; possible D gene TRBD1, 5 bases. V lost 8 bases, J lost 1 base, and 8 bases lay in between. This CDR3 has 12 residues. Germline CDR1 reads ENHRY; CDR2 reads SYGVKD. CDR3: CAIRGGNTEAFF. The CDR3 DNA sequence: TGTGCCATCCGGGGGGGGAACACTGAAGCTTTCTTT.

This clone appeared a single time. Compared with germline, one end of the junction differs, possibly owing to a read error. The chain carries TRBV15 and TRBJ1-2; 9 bases align to TRBD1. CDR1 and CDR2 (germline): LNHNV, YYDKDF (reference sequence). The CDR3 extends over 17 amino acids. Here the CDR3 reads CATGREDRGRRGEGYTF. DNA of the CDR3: TGTGCCACCGGCAGAGAGGACAGGGGCCGCCGAGGGGAGGGCTACACCTTC. Combining the CDR3 with reference TRBV15 and TRBJ1-2 gives the whole variable domain DAMVIQNPRYQVTQFGKPVTLSCSQTLNHNVMYWYQQKSSQAPKLLFHYYDKDFNNEADTPDNFQSRRPNTSFCFLDIRSPGLGDTAMYLCATGREDRGRRGEGYTFGSGTRLTVV.

This chain links TRBV27 with TRBJ1-2; 9 positions agree with TRBD1. Germline V gene data show CDR1 as MNHEY and CDR2 as SMNVEV (reference sequence). The V gene end was trimmed by 5 bases and the J gene end by 8 bases; junction bases not matched to a gene: 6. CDR3 size: 13 residues. The CDR3 DNA is TGTGCCAGCAGTATCACAGGGGGCTTCGGCTACACCTTC. Amino acid sequence: CASSITGGFGYTF.

V usage is TRBV2 and J usage is TRBJ2-2; 9 bases map to TRBD2. The CDR3 is 17 residues long. The ends lost 4 bases at V and 1 base at J; junction bases unmatched: 7. Germline V gene sequence: CDR1 SNHLY, CDR2 FYNNEI. The DNA for the CDR3 is TGTGCCAGCAGTGTTGGCCGAGCGGGAGGGAACACCGGGGAGCTGTTTTTT. It is translated as CASSVGRAGGNTGELFF.

This clone came up a few times. This chain connects TRBV2 to TRBJ2-1; 9 bases align to TRBD2. Germline CDR1 is SNHLY and CDR2 is FYNNEI. Unmatched junction bases numbered 7, after V lost 3 bases and J lost 7 bases. There are 15 residues in the CDR3. The CDR3, as DNA: TGTGCCAGCAGTGATCTCGTAGCGGGAGAAAATGAGCAGTTCTTC. Protein product: CASSDLVAGENEQFF.